A selection of T cell receptor beta chains follows, all from one sample in a study of blood T cells in healthy people across ages. TCRdb re-called the 5' RACE reads with MiXCR, one entry per CDR3 protein. This table has just over 800,000 distinct CDR3 sequences, approximately 59% appearing once. The sequencing sample was made of blood. The receptor source for this set is a man aged 25-40 years in good health. Both conserved end residues are part of each CDR3. The order of the fields is J gene, D gene, V gene, clone size, CDR3 length, CDR3 protein, CDR3 DNA. D genes are given only for firm matches. Not all rows give a size; the values are once, few, many and, for expanded clones, a class.

TRBJ1-5,.,TRBV3-1,.,13,CASSQGDKQPQHF,TGTGCCAGCAGCCAAGGGGACAAGCAGCCCCAGCATTTT
TRBJ1-2,TRBD1,TRBV10-3,.,13,CAIRGTGDDGYTF,TGTGCCATCAGAGGGACAGGGGACGATGGCTACACCTTC
TRBJ2-7,.,TRBV2,few,14,CAIKRQGGYYEQYF,TGTGCCATCAAACGTCAGGGGGGATACTACGAGCAGTACTTC
TRBJ1-6,.,TRBV20-1,.,17,CSVRGLAGLPYNSPLHF,TGCAGTGTTAGAGGATTGGCAGGGCTTCCCTATAATTCACCCCTCCACTTT
TRBJ1-2,.,TRBV28,few,14,CASSPPGPNYGYTF,TGTGCCAGCAGTCCCCCGGGACCAAACTATGGCTACACCTTC
TRBJ2-3,TRBD2,TRBV27,.,17,CASRYPLTSGGADTQYF,TGTGCCAGCCGATACCCCTTGACTAGCGGGGGGGCGGATACGCAGTATTTT
TRBJ2-3,.,TRBV29-1,once,13,CSARRGDSDTQYF,TGCAGCGCCCGGCGCGGGGACTCAGATACGCAGTATTTT
TRBJ2-7,.,TRBV10-3,.,13,CAISVADSYEQYF,TGTGCCATCAGTGTGGCAGACTCCTACGAGCAGTACTTC
TRBJ1-2,.,TRBV14,.,16,CASSQDRQGSIYGYTF,TGTGCCAGCAGCCAAGATAGGCAGGGATCTATCTATGGCTACACCTTC
TRBJ2-7,.,TRBV15,.,17,CATSGEVGGGRSYEQYF,TGTGCCACCAGCGGAGAAGTAGGAGGGGGACGTTCCTACGAGCAGTACTTC
TRBJ2-1,TRBD1,TRBV28,few,14,CASSYSPGGNEQFF,TGTGCCAGCAGTTATAGCCCAGGGGGCAATGAGCAGTTCTTC
TRBJ2-6,TRBD1,TRBV7-2,.,18,CASSFRDRVYSGANVLTF,TGTGCCAGCAGCTTCCGGGACAGGGTGTACTCTGGGGCCAACGTCCTGACTTTC
TRBJ1-4,TRBD1,TRBV3-1,few,14,CASKPGQVNEKLFF,TGTGCCAGTAAGCCGGGACAGGTTAATGAAAAACTGTTTTTT
TRBJ2-3,.,TRBV12-3/TRBV12-4,.,14,CASSPGHGTDTQYF,TGTGCCAGCAGTCCGGGACATGGAACAGATACGCAGTATTTT
TRBJ2-1,TRBD2,TRBV5-4,.,17,CASSLTLTSGLNNEQFF,TGTGCCAGCAGCTTAACTTTGACTAGCGGGCTCAACAATGAGCAGTTCTTC
TRBJ1-5,TRBD1,TRBV5-1,.,13,CASRTGENQPQHF,TGCGCCAGCAGGACAGGGGAGAATCAGCCCCAGCATTTT
TRBJ1-2,TRBD1,TRBV27,once,15,CASSLSGQGGVGYTF,TGTGCCAGCAGTTTATCGGGACAGGGTGGAGTTGGCTACACCTTC
TRBJ2-7,.,TRBV4-3,.,14,CASSAGTGNDEQYF,TGCGCCAGTAGCGCCGGGACGGGTAATGACGAGCAGTACTTC
TRBJ1-1,.,TRBV20-1,once,15,CSARDERDMNTEAFF,TGCAGTGCTAGAGATGAGAGGGACATGAACACTGAAGCTTTCTTT
TRBJ1-1,.,TRBV5-1,.,15,CASSWYSGIGTEAFF,TGCGCCAGCAGCTGGTATTCAGGGATCGGGACTGAAGCTTTCTTT
TRBJ2-3,TRBD2,TRBV4-2,few,16,CASSQEPAGFTDTQYF,TGTGCCAGCAGCCAAGAACCAGCGGGGTTCACAGATACGCAGTATTTT
TRBJ2-5,.,TRBV21-1,once,16,CASSKGKGLYYNEQYF,TGTGCCAGCAGCAAAGGAAAGGGGTTGTATTACAATGAGCAGTACTTC
TRBJ2-6,TRBD1,TRBV9,.,18,CASSDDGTGVSGANVLTF,TGTGCCAGCAGCGACGACGGGACAGGGGTCTCTGGGGCCAACGTCCTGACTTTC
TRBJ2-5,.,TRBV12-3/TRBV12-4,.,16,CASRTSGEGRKETQYF,TGTGCCAGCAGGACCTCGGGTGAGGGGCGAAAAGAGACCCAGTACTTC